Listed below are T cell receptor beta chains from one sample, sequenced in a study of early T cells in non-severe SARS-CoV-2 infection. TCRdb called the 5' RACE reads again in MiXCR, with one record for every CDR3 protein. The data hold 30,000 to 35,000 distinct CDR3 sequences, with 5% to 6.5% observed a single time. Sample: whole blood. These receptors all come from an adult who was a healthcare worker with PCR-confirmed SARS-CoV-2 infection or an uninfected control (not recorded which). CDR3s include the opening cysteine and the closing phenylalanine or tryptophan. Size tells how often a clone was seen (once, few, many) or the class of an expanded clone, and some rows leave it out.

many	TRBV28	TRBJ2-1	CASRGLAGGTKYNEQFF
many	TRBV5-6	TRBJ1-6	CASSLTGNSPLHF
many	TRBV20-1	TRBJ2-7	CSARGFRRDGSYEQYF
large	TRBV28	TRBJ2-3	CASSLESSGGATDTQYF
many	TRBV12-3/TRBV12-4	TRBJ1-1	CANTRGQQNTEAFF
many	TRBV2	TRBJ2-1	CASLSGGDYNEQFF
NA	TRBV5-1	TRBJ2-7	CASSNPGLAASYEQYF
many	TRBV4-2	TRBJ1-4	CASRRGGVEEKLFF
few	TRBV12-3/TRBV12-4	TRBJ1-1	CASSLGEYTEAFF
many	TRBV5-4	TRBJ1-3	CASSFNRGYGNTIYF
medium-sized	TRBV18	TRBJ1-5	CATSDGPLGNQPQHF
many	TRBV20-1	TRBJ1-4	CSARSGSTNEKLFF
few	TRBV12-3/TRBV12-4	TRBJ1-2	CASRLGVMYGYTF
NA	TRBV5-4	TRBJ1-1	CASSGGTAGEAFF
NA	TRBV29-1	TRBJ1-5	CSVGDSNQPQHF
few	TRBV12-3/TRBV12-4	TRBJ1-3	CASSLAAGAANTIYF
many	TRBV4-1	TRBJ2-7	CASSQASSYEQYF
few	TRBV7-2	TRBJ2-1	CASSFQVGTSYNEQFF
many	TRBV7-6	TRBJ2-1	CASSLGAGQFF
few	TRBV27	TRBJ1-2	CASRGRQTYGYTF
many	TRBV5-1	TRBJ1-2	CASSLELPGGGYTF
many	TRBV29-1	TRBJ2-1	CSVRPQGNNEQFF
few	TRBV12-3/TRBV12-4	TRBJ1-1	CASSPRSAEAFF
many	TRBV19	TRBJ1-5	CASSIRGGDSNQPQHF
few	TRBV3-1	TRBJ2-1	CASSLLRTSTTNEQFF
many	TRBV7-9	TRBJ1-1	CASSPTWGRNTEAFF
many	TRBV5-4	TRBJ2-3	CASSRGEITDTQYF
many	TRBV5-6	TRBJ1-1	CASSLSRLRTEAFF
many	TRBV18	TRBJ1-2	CASSPPQGLFGYTF
many	TRBV14	TRBJ1-1	CASSQVFGNTEAFF
many	TRBV7-6	TRBJ2-5	CASSSALRDSFQETQYF
NA	TRBV11-2	TRBJ1-6	CASSLQGLSYNSPLHF
few	TRBV24-1	TRBJ2-3	CATSGQGETDTQYF
NA	TRBV5-4	TRBJ2-3	CASSLSGGQATTSTDTQYF
many	TRBV27	TRBJ1-6	CASSLPAYRGRNSPLHF
many	TRBV18	TRBJ2-3	CASSPPGGPDTQYF
many	TRBV7-9	TRBJ1-1	CASSQGFNTEAFF
few	TRBV7-6	TRBJ2-1	CASSSPSGFYNEQFF
many	TRBV9	TRBJ2-2	CASSRRPGENTGELFF
NA	TRBV29-1	TRBJ2-5	CSAETGRGETQYF
few	TRBV4-1	TRBJ1-4	CASSQDRTGRNEKLFF
few	TRBV30	TRBJ1-2	CAWSAQEGANYGYTF
many	TRBV7-9	TRBJ1-4	CASSYADHNEKLFF
many	TRBV11-2	TRBJ2-2	CASSPKLTGELFF
NA	TRBV6-4	TRBJ2-1	CASSDSSGGANEQFF
NA	TRBV12-3/TRBV12-4	TRBJ2-2	CASRPQSLNTGELFF
few	TRBV12-3/TRBV12-4	TRBJ1-3	CASSFTGVGNTIYF
few	TRBV28	TRBJ2-1	CASSRVAEQFF
many	TRBV28	TRBJ1-2	CASSLDYGYTF
few	TRBV5-4	TRBJ1-2	CASSAVQGFGGYTF
few	TRBV6-1	TRBJ1-1	CASSDHRGAEAFF
NA	TRBV6-1	TRBJ2-4	CASSERAAKNIQYF
many	TRBV24-1	TRBJ2-1	CATSEGGWSYNEQFF
many	TRBV5-4	TRBJ1-4	CASSLQGANEKLFF
NA	TRBV10-2	TRBJ1-4	CASSEYGTASATNEKLFF
many	TRBV30	TRBJ1-3	CAWRADRVINTIYF
many	TRBV5-1	TRBJ2-7	CASRGTGGYEQYF
few	TRBV27	TRBJ2-1	CASRPWDRSYNEQFF
NA	TRBV2	TRBJ2-7	CASSVSGGGYEQYF
many	TRBV20-1	TRBJ2-1	CSARDPGQDYNEQFF